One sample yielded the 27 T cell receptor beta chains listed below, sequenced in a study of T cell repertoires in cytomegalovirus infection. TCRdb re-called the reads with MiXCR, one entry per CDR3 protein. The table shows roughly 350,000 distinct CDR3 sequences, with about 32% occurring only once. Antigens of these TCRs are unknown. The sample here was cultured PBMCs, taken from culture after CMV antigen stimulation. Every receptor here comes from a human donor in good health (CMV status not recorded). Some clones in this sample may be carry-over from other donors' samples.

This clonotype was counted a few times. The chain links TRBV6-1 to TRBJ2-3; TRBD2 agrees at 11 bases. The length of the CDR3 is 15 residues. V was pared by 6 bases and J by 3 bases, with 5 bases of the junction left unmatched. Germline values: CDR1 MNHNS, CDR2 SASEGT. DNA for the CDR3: TGTGCCAGCAGAAGGGGGACTAGCGGAACAGATACGCAGTATTTT. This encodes CASRRGTSGTDTQYF.

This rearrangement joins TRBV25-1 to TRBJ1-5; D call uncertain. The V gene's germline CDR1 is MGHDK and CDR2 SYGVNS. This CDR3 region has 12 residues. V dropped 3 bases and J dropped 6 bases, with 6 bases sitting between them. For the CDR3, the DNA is TGTGCCAGCAGTGAGGGGTCTCAGCCCCAGCATTTT. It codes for CASSEGSQPQHF.

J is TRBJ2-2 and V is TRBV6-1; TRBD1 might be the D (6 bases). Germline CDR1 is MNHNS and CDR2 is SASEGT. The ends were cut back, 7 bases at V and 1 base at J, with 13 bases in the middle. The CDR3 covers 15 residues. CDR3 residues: CASIRDTGNTGELFF. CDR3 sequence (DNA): TGTGCCAGCATACGGGACACGGGGAACACCGGGGAGCTGTTTTTT.

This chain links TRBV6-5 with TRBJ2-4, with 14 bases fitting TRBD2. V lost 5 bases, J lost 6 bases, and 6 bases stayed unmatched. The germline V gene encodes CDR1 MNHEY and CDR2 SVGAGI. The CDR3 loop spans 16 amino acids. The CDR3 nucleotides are TGTGCCAGCAGTCCGACTAGCGGGAGGGTGAGAAACATTCAGTACTTC. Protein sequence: CASSPTSGRVRNIQYF.

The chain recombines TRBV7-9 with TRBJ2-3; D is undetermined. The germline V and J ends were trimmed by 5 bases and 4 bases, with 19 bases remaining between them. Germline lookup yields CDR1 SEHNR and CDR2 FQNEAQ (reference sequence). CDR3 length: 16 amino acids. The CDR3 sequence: CASSPPLAERPDTQYF. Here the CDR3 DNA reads TGTGCCAGCAGCCCCCCCTTGGCGGAGCGCCCAGATACGCAGTATTTT.

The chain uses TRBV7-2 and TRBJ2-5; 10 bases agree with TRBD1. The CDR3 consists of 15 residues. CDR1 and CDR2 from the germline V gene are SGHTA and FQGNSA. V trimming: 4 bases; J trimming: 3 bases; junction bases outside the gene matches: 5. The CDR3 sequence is CASSWAGTGEETQYF. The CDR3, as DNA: TGTGCCAGCAGCTGGGCCGGGACAGGGGAAGAGACCCAGTACTTC. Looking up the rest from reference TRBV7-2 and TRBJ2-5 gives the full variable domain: GAGVSQSPSNKVTEKGKDVELRCDPISGHTALYWYRQSLGQGLEFLIYFQGNSAPDKSGLPSDRFSAERTGGSVSTLTIQRTQQEDSAVYLCASSWAGTGEETQYFGPGTRLLVL.

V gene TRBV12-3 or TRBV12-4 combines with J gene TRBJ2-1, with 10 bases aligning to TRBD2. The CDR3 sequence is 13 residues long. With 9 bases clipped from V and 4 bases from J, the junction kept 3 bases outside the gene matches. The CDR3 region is CASGLAVYNEQFF. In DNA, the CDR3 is TGTGCCAGTGGACTAGCGGTTTACAATGAGCAGTTCTTC.

The CDR3 bases are TGTGCCAGCAGTCGAGGGACAGGGTTCACCGGGGAGCTGTTTTTT. Residues: CASSRGTGFTGELFF. This chain connects TRBV12-3 or TRBV12-4 to TRBJ2-2, with TRBD1 matching 9 bases. This CDR3 has 15 amino acids. V dropped 5 bases and J dropped 4; count of bases not matched to a gene: 5.

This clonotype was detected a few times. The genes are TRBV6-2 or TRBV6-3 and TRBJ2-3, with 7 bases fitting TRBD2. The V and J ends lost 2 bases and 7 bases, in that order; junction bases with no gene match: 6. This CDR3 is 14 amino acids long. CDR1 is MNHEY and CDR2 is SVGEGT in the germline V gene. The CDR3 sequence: CASSYGGSGNTQYF. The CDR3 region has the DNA TGTGCCAGCAGTTACGGCGGGAGTGGCAATACGCAGTATTTT.

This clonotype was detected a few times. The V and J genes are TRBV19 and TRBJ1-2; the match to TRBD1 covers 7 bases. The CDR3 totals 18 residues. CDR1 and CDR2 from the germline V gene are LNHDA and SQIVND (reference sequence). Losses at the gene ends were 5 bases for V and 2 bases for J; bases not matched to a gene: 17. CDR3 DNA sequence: TGTGCCAGTAGTGGTCTCCGGGACAGTCTAGGAGTGAACTATGGCTACACCTTC. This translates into CASSGLRDSLGVNYGYTF.

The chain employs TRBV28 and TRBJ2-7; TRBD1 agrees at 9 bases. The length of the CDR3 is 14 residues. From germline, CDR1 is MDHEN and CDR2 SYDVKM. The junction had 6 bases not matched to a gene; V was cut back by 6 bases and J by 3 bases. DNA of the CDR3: TGTGCCAGCAGCGAGGGACAGGGAAACTACGAGCAGTACGTC. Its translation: CASSEGQGNYEQYV.

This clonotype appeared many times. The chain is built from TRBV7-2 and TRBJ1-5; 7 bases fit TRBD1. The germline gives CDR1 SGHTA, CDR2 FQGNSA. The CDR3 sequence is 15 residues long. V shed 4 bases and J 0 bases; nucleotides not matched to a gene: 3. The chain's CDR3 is CASSSQGYSNQPQHF. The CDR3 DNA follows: TGTGCCAGCAGCTCACAGGGGTATAGCAATCAGCCCCAGCATTTT.

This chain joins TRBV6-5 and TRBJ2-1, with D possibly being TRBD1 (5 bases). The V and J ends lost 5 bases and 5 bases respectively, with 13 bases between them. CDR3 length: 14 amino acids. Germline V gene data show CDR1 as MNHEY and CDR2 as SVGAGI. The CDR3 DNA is TGTGCCAGCAGTCTAATGCTAGGGGACAATGAGCAGTTCTTC. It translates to CASSLMLGDNEQFF.

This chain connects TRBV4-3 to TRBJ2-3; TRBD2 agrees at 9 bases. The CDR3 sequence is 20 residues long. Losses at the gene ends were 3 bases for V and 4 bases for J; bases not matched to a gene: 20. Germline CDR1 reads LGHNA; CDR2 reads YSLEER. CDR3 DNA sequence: TGCGCCAGCAGCCAGATCCTATTTAGCGGGAGTTTGGAGGGCGCAGATACGCAGTATTTT. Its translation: CASSQILFSGSLEGADTQYF.

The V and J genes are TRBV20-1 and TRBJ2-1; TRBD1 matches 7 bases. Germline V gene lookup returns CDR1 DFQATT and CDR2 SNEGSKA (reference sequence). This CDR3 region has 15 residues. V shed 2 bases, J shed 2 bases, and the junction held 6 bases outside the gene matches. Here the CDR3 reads CSARLTGTAYNEQFF. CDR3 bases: TGCAGTGCTAGACTTACCGGGACAGCCTACAATGAGCAGTTCTTC.

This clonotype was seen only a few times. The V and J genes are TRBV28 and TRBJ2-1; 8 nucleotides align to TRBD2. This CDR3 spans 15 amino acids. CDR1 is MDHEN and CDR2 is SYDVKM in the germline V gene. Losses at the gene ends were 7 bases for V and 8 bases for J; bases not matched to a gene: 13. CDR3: CASTLGFGRADEQFF. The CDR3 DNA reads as TGTGCCAGCACCCTCGGGTTCGGGAGGGCCGATGAGCAGTTCTTC.

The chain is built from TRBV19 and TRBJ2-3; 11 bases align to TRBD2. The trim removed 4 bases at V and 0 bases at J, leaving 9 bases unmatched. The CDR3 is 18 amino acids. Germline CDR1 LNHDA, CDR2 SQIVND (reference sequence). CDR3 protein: CASSTLGLAVRSTDTQYF. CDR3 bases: TGTGCCAGTAGTACCTTGGGACTAGCGGTGAGGAGCACAGATACGCAGTATTTT.

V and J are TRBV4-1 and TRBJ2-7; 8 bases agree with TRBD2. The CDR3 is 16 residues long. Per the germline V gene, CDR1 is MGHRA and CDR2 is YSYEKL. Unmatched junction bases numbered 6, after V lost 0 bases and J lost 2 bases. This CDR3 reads CASSQDRQRGPYEQYV. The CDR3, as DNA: TGCGCCAGCAGCCAAGATAGGCAGCGGGGGCCCTACGAGCAGTACGTC.

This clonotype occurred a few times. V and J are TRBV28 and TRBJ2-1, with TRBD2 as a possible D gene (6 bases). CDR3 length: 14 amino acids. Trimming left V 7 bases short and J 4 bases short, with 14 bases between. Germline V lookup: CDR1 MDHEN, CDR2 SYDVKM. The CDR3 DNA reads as TGTGCCAGCACCCCGGGGAGCGGGTACAATGAGCAGTTCTTC. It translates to CASTPGSGYNEQFF.

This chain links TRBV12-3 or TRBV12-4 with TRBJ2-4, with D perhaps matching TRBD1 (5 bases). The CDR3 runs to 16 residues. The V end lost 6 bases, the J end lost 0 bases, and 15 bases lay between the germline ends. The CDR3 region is CASSPTETGAKNIQYF. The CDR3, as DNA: TGTGCCAGCAGCCCGACAGAAACGGGAGCCAAAAACATTCAGTACTTC.

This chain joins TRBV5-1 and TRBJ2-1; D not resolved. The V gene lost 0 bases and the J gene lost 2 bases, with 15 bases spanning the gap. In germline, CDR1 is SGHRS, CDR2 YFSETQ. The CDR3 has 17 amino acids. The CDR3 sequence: CASSLDTDPTAYNEQFF. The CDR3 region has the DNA TGCGCCAGCAGCTTGGATACAGACCCAACGGCCTACAATGAGCAGTTCTTC.

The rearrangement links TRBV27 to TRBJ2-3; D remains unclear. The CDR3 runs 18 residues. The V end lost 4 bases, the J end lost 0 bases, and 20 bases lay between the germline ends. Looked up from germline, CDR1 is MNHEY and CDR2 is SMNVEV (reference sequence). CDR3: CASSYEPLSLTSTDTQYF. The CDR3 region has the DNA TGTGCCAGCAGTTACGAGCCCTTAAGCCTGACTAGCACAGATACGCAGTATTTT.

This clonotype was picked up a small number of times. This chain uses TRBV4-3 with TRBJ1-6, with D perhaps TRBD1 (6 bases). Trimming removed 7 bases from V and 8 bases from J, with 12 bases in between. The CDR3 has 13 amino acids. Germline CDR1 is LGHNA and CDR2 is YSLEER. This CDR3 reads CASNKDRHSPLHF. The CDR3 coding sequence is TGCGCCAGCAACAAAGACAGGCATTCACCCCTCCACTTT.

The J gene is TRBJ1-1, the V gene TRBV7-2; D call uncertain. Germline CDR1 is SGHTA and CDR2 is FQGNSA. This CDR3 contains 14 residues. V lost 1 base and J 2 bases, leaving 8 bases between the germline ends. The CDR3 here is CASSLDPGNTEAFF. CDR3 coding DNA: TGTGCCAGCAGCTTAGATCCGGGAAACACTGAAGCTTTCTTT.

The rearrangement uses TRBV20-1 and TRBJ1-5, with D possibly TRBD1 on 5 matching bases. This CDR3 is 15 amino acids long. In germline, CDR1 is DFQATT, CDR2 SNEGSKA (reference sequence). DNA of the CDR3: TGCAGCGCTCATACGTCGGGACGGGGAAATCAGCCCCAGCATTTT. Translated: CSAHTSGRGNQPQHF.

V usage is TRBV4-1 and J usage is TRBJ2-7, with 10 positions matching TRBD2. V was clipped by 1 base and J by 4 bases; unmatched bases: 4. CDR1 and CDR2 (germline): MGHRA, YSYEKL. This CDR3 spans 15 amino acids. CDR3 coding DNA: TGCGCCAGCAGCCAAGGCGGGACTAGCGCTTACGAGCAGTACTTC. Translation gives CASSQGGTSAYEQYF.

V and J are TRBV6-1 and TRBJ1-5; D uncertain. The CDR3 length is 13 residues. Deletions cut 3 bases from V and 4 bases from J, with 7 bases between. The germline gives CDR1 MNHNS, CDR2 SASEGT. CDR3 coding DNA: TGTGCCAGCAGTGACCGGAGGAATCAGCCCCAGCATTTT. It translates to CASSDRRNQPQHF.